This TCR beta chain was documented in a study of T-cell reconstitution after alpha-beta-depleted transplantation in children. Study observations and caveats: Newly generated T cells supplied most T-cell counts and diversity one year post-transplant. Expanded graft clones, several hundred of them, were reportedly the source of alpha-beta T cells about two months after transplant.

Trimming at V came to 3 bases and at J to 0 bases, leaving 2 bases not matched to a gene. The germline V gene encodes CDR1 LNHDA and CDR2 SQIVND (reference sequence). This CDR3 has 14 residues. Unique molecular identifiers were incorporated when the TCRbeta library was constructed. TCRdb analysed the PCR reads with MiXCR anew, one entry per CDR3 protein. The sample consists of around 17,000 distinct CDR3 sequences, around 5% of them appearing once. This clonotype was seen ten or more times. Its antigen is currently unknown. This TCR was recovered from a boy between 10 and 17 years old with acute lymphoblastic leukemia, due to receive a stem cell transplant. The sequences come from PBMCs, collected before TCRalphabeta/CD19-depleted stem cell transplant. This chain uses TRBV19 with TRBJ2-7; the match to TRBD2 covers 7 bases. CDR3 residues: CASSISGFSYEQYF. In DNA, the CDR3 is TGTGCCAGTAGTATTAGCGGGTTCTCCTACGAGCAGTACTTC.